The 3 T cell receptor beta chains listed next were all sequenced from one sample in a study of T cells in Graves' hyperthyroidism and ophthalmopathy. Amplification yielded TCR beta CDR3 regions, with RNA transcripts as the source. HTBI primers were the set used in a first-round RT-PCR of the TCR CDR3. In TCRdb, the multiplex PCR reads were re-called with MiXCR into one record per CDR3 protein. This table holds about 640,000 distinct CDR3 sequences, about a fifth found once. The sequencing sample was made of blood. Receptors were obtained from a man aged 30 to 45 with Graves' ophthalmopathy.

This clonotype occurred many times. V is TRBV2 and J is TRBJ1-1; 12 nucleotides match TRBD1. This CDR3 has 15 residues. Germline V gene lookup returns CDR1 SNHLY and CDR2 FYNNEI. V trimming: 5 bases; J trimming: 7 bases; junction bases outside the gene matches: 8. Written as DNA, the CDR3 is TGTGCCAGCAGTACGCAGGGACAGGGGGCTTTTGAAGCTTTCTTT. It yields the protein CASSTQGQGAFEAFF.

In its sample, this clonotype was seen a few times. The chain is built from TRBV29-1 and TRBJ1-1; no clear D. Germline V gene sequence: CDR1 SQVTM, CDR2 ANQGSEA. The V end lost 7 bases, the J end lost 5 bases, and 11 bases lay between the germline ends. The CDR3 has 11 amino acids. The CDR3 protein is CSGSQATEAFF. DNA for the CDR3: TGCAGCGGGTCCCAGGCTACTGAAGCTTTCTTT.

CDR3 residues: CASSWGTPYEQYF. The CDR3 DNA reads as TGTGCCAGCAGTTGGGGCACACCCTACGAGCAGTACTTC. The chain employs TRBV6-2 or TRBV6-3 and TRBJ2-7; perhaps TRBD1 as D (5 bases). The germline CDR1 and CDR2 sequences are MNHEY and SVGEGT. Between the trimmed V and J ends, which lost 4 bases and 2 bases, there was a span of 9 bases. CDR3 length: 13 amino acids.